This is a list of T cell receptor beta chains from one sample in a study of blood T cell repertoires in COVID-19. The method was immunoSEQ multiplex PCR; TCRdb's version includes in-frame clones alone and lacks a portion of them. The sample shows some 200,000 clones, about 89% of them seen only once. The sample consisted of peripheral blood. The receptors were gathered from a woman in her 40s with acute or convalescent COVID-19. The conserved cysteine and the conserved F or W are not part of the CDR3 here. Each record gives: D gene, V gene, J gene, CDR3 protein. D genes are given only for firm matches.

D gene: TRBD1; V gene: TRBV11-2; J gene: TRBJ1-4; CDR3 protein: ASSKGGYEKLF
D gene: TRBD1; V gene: TRBV2; J gene: TRBJ2-5; CDR3 protein: ASGAGTGRETQY
D gene: NA; V gene: TRBV5-4; J gene: TRBJ1-4; CDR3 protein: ASSFLTNEKLF
D gene: NA; V gene: TRBV5-4; J gene: TRBJ1-3; CDR3 protein: ASSNGPMEAESGNTIY
D gene: TRBD2; V gene: TRBV9; J gene: TRBJ2-3; CDR3 protein: ASSVDLAGVTDTQY
D gene: NA; V gene: TRBV9; J gene: TRBJ1-1; CDR3 protein: ASRGATEAF
D gene: NA; V gene: TRBV6-5; J gene: TRBJ1-1; CDR3 protein: ASSSITVNTEAF
D gene: TRBD1; V gene: TRBV7-9; J gene: TRBJ1-1; CDR3 protein: ASSGTGTGKFSEAF
D gene: NA; V gene: TRBV7-9; J gene: TRBJ1-2; CDR3 protein: ASSQTGNYGYT
D gene: NA; V gene: TRBV2; J gene: TRBJ1-2; CDR3 protein: ASSEGSGRMGHGYT
D gene: TRBD1; V gene: TRBV4-1; J gene: TRBJ1-6; CDR3 protein: ASSRTSRDSNSPLH
D gene: NA; V gene: TRBV15; J gene: TRBJ1-1; CDR3 protein: ATSRDFLAASTEAF
D gene: NA; V gene: TRBV10-3; J gene: TRBJ2-5; CDR3 protein: AISSRTQETQY
D gene: NA; V gene: TRBV6-5; J gene: TRBJ1-2; CDR3 protein: ASSYSGFDGYT
D gene: TRBD2; V gene: TRBV5-6; J gene: TRBJ2-5; CDR3 protein: ASSAGGPTQETQY
D gene: TRBD1; V gene: TRBV19; J gene: TRBJ1-3; CDR3 protein: ASSLPGQGRLGNTIY
D gene: NA; V gene: TRBV19; J gene: TRBJ1-6; CDR3 protein: ASNGGGDNSPLH
D gene: NA; V gene: TRBV5-6; J gene: TRBJ1-3; CDR3 protein: ASRPQGPGNTIY
D gene: NA; V gene: TRBV30; J gene: TRBJ1-1; CDR3 protein: AWREDRVITEAF
D gene: TRBD2; V gene: TRBV27; J gene: TRBJ2-2; CDR3 protein: ASRRGGAGSKDTGELF
D gene: NA; V gene: TRBV21-1; J gene: TRBJ2-3; CDR3 protein: ASSHRRGGAKDTQY
D gene: TRBD1; V gene: TRBV6-6; J gene: TRBJ1-1; CDR3 protein: ASSSQTGVSTEAF
D gene: NA; V gene: TRBV19; J gene: TRBJ1-2; CDR3 protein: ASRVPLQDYGYT
D gene: NA; V gene: TRBV28; J gene: TRBJ1-5; CDR3 protein: ASSIGGMSNQPQH
D gene: NA; V gene: TRBV11-1; J gene: TRBJ2-5; CDR3 protein: ASSPRRGGQETQY
D gene: NA; V gene: TRBV3-1/TRBV3-2; J gene: TRBJ1-1; CDR3 protein: ASSLGGGVNTEAF
D gene: NA; V gene: TRBV7-8; J gene: TRBJ1-4; CDR3 protein: ASSEEGAPKEKLF
D gene: TRBD2; V gene: TRBV5-1; J gene: TRBJ2-1; CDR3 protein: ASSSGLAGGNEQF
D gene: NA; V gene: TRBV5-1; J gene: TRBJ1-1; CDR3 protein: ASSSGTMNTEAF
D gene: TRBD1; V gene: TRBV5-5; J gene: TRBJ1-3; CDR3 protein: ASSFDRASSGNTIY
D gene: NA; V gene: TRBV9; J gene: TRBJ2-5; CDR3 protein: ASSVGTIQETQY
D gene: TRBD1; V gene: TRBV5-1; J gene: TRBJ2-5; CDR3 protein: ASSTGQGIQETQY
D gene: TRBD1; V gene: TRBV30; J gene: TRBJ1-2; CDR3 protein: AWSVSGGTYGYT
D gene: NA; V gene: TRBV5-6; J gene: TRBJ1-2; CDR3 protein: ASSTTGNYGYT
D gene: NA; V gene: TRBV19; J gene: TRBJ1-6; CDR3 protein: ASSILRDSPLH
D gene: NA; V gene: TRBV13; J gene: TRBJ2-5; CDR3 protein: ASSSGQQETQY
D gene: NA; V gene: TRBV12-3/TRBV12-4; J gene: TRBJ1-2; CDR3 protein: ASSLSENYGYT
D gene: NA; V gene: TRBV6-5; J gene: TRBJ1-3; CDR3 protein: ASEIGVSGNTIY
D gene: TRBD1; V gene: TRBV5-1; J gene: TRBJ1-6; CDR3 protein: ASSLTGTAYNSPLH
D gene: NA; V gene: TRBV24-1; J gene: TRBJ1-5; CDR3 protein: ATSDSSYGAANQPQH
D gene: TRBD1; V gene: TRBV4-2; J gene: TRBJ1-1; CDR3 protein: ASSHDGQGNTEAF
D gene: TRBD1; V gene: TRBV11-2; J gene: TRBJ1-4; CDR3 protein: ASSQTGGGNEKLF
D gene: TRBD1; V gene: TRBV19; J gene: TRBJ2-2; CDR3 protein: ASSTDYRQGRTGELF
D gene: NA; V gene: TRBV7-2; J gene: TRBJ2-2; CDR3 protein: ASRGTGNTGELF
D gene: TRBD1; V gene: TRBV5-6; J gene: TRBJ1-1; CDR3 protein: ASSFLGQENTEAF
D gene: NA; V gene: TRBV19; J gene: TRBJ1-4; CDR3 protein: ASRDRPNEKLF
D gene: TRBD1; V gene: TRBV2; J gene: TRBJ1-4; CDR3 protein: ASRGQGASEKLF
D gene: NA; V gene: TRBV6-5; J gene: TRBJ1-2; CDR3 protein: ASRAADGYT
D gene: NA; V gene: TRBV5-1; J gene: TRBJ1-1; CDR3 protein: ASSWTDPRNTEAF
D gene: TRBD1; V gene: TRBV4-1; J gene: TRBJ2-6; CDR3 protein: ASSQTGESGANVLT
D gene: NA; V gene: TRBV7-2; J gene: TRBJ1-2; CDR3 protein: ASSLGRGRTHYGYT
D gene: TRBD1; V gene: TRBV7-9; J gene: TRBJ1-1; CDR3 protein: AAGDRVYTEAF
D gene: NA; V gene: TRBV14; J gene: TRBJ1-5; CDR3 protein: ASSRDFNQPQH